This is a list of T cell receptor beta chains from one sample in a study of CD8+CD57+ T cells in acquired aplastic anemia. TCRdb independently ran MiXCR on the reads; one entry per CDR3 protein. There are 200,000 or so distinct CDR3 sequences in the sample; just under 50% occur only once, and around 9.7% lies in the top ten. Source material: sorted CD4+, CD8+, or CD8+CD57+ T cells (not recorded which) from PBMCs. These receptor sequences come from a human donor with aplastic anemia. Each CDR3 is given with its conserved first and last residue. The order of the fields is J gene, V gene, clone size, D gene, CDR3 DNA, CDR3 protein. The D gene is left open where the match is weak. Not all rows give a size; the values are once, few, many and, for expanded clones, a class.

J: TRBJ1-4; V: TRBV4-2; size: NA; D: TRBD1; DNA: TGTGCCAGCAGCCGGGGACAGGGGAGCCGGGGTGAAAAACTGTTTTTT; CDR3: CASSRGQGSRGEKLFF
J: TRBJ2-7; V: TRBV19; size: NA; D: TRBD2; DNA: TGTGCCATCAGTGAGTCGACTAGCGGGAGAGCCTACGAGCAGTACTTC; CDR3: CAISESTSGRAYEQYF
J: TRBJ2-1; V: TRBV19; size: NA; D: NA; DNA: TGTGCCAGTAGTATCACGGACACCTACAATGAGCAGTTCTTC; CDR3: CASSITDTYNEQFF
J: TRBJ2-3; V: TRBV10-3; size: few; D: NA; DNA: TGTGCCAGCACCGGTGCGGCGGGGTGGTATTTT; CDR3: CASTGAAGWYF
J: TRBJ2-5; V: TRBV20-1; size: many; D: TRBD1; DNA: TGCAGTGCTTTTGGGGGCCGGGACAGTTCGCAAGAGACCCAGTACTTC; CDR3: CSAFGGRDSSQETQYF
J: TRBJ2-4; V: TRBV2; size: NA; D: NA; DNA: TGTGCCAGCAGTCTCCTCTCCGGGTTCGCGTACTTC; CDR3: CASSLLSGFAYF
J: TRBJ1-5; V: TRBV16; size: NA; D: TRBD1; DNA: TGTGCCAGCAGCTCGGGGACAGTTAGCAATCAGCCCCAGCATTTT; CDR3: CASSSGTVSNQPQHF
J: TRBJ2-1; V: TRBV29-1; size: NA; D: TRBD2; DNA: TGCAGCGTAGCGGCCGGGACTAGCGGGAGAAGTCCCTACAATGGGCAGTTCTTC; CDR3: CSVAAGTSGRSPYNGQFF
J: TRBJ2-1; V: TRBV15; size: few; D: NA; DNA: TGTGCCACCAGCAGAGACAGGCTGAGCTCCTACAATGAGCAGTTCTTC; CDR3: CATSRDRLSSYNEQFF
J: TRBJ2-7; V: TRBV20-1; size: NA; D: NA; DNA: TGCAGTGCTAGTTGGACGGATTACGAGCAGTACTTC; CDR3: CSASWTDYEQYF
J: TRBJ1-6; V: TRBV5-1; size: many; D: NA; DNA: TGCGCCAGCAGCGTGACAGCTGCCGAACCCCTCCACTTT; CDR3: CASSVTAAEPLHF
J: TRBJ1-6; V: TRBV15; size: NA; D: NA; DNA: TGTGCCACCAGCAGAGATCAACCGGGGAATTCACCCCTCCACTTT; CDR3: CATSRDQPGNSPLHF
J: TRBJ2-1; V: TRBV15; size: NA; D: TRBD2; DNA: TGTGCCACCAGCAGAGATAGCGGGACCTACAATGAGCAGTTCTTC; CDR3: CATSRDSGTYNEQFF
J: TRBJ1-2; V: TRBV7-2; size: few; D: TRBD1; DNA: TGTGCCAGCAGCCCGACAGGGATGGGCTACACCTTC; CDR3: CASSPTGMGYTF
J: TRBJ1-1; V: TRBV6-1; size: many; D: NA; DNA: TGTGCCACCCGCACCCGCAGGGATACTGAAGCTTTCTTT; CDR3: CATRTRRDTEAFF
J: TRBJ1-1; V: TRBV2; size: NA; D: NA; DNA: TGTGCCAGCAGTGAAGGCTACGTTGAGAACACTGAAGCTTTCTTT; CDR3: CASSEGYVENTEAFF
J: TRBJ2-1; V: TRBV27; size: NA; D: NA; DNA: TGTGCCAGCAGTTTTTTGCGGATGAGCTCCTACAATGAGCAGTTCTTC; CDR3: CASSFLRMSSYNEQFF
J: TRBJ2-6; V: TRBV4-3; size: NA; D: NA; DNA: TGCGCCAGCAGCCAAGTGGAAAGGATCTCTGGGGCCAACGTCCTGACTTTC; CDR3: CASSQVERISGANVLTF
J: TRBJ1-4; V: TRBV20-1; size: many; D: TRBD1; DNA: TGCAGTGCCCCACCGACAGGGTTGAATGAAAAACTGTTTTTT; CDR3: CSAPPTGLNEKLFF
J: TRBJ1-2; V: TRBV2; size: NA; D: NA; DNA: TGTGCCAGCAGTGAACAGAGCTCTGGAAACACCTTC; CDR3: CASSEQSSGNTF
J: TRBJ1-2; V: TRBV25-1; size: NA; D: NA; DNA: TGTGCCAGCAGTGAAGGATTGGGGACCACTAACTATGGCTACACCTTC; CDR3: CASSEGLGTTNYGYTF
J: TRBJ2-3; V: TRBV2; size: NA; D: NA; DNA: TGTGCCAGTACTAGAGCAGTCACAGATACGCAGTATTTT; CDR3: CASTRAVTDTQYF
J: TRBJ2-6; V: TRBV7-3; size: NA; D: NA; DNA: TGTGCCAGCAGCATACAGGGACACGTCCTGACTTTC; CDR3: CASSIQGHVLTF
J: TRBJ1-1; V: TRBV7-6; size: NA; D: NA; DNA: TGTGCCAGCAGCCGCTCACAGGTAACTGAAGCTTTCTTT; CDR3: CASSRSQVTEAFF
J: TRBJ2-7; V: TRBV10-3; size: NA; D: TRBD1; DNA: TGTGCCACCAGTGATTCCCGGACAGGGGGCGAAAGCTACGAGCAGTACTTC; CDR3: CATSDSRTGGESYEQYF
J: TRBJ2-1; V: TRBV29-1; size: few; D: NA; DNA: TGCAGCGTTGAGGGCTATCATTACAATGAGCAGTTCTTC; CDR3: CSVEGYHYNEQFF
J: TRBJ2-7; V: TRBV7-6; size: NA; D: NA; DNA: TGTGCCAGCAGCTTAGATGCCCTCTACGAGCAGTGCTTC; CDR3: CASSLDALYEQCF
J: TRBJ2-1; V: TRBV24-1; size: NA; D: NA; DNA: TGTGCCACCAGTGGACCTGAGGGGGTATACAATGAGCAGTTCTTC; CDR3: CATSGPEGVYNEQFF
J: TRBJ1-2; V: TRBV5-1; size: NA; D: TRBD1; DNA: TGCGCCAGCAGCTTGGCCGGGACAGGGCCTGGCTACACCTTC; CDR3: CASSLAGTGPGYTF
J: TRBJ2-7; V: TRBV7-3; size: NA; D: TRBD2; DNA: TGTGCCAGCAGGAGACTAGCGGGGACTTACTACGAGCAGTACTTC; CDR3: CASRRLAGTYYEQYF
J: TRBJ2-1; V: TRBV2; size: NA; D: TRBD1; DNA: TGTGCCAGCAAAGAAGCAGGGGGCGATGAGCAGTTCTTC; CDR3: CASKEAGGDEQFF
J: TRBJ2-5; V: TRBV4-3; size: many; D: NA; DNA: TGCGCCAGCAGCCAAGGGATTCTATGGGAGACCCAGTACTTC; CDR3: CASSQGILWETQYF
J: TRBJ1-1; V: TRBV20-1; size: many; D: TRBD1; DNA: TGCAGTGCTCTCCCCGGGACAGGGTCTAGTAACACTGAAGCTTTCTTT; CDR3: CSALPGTGSSNTEAFF
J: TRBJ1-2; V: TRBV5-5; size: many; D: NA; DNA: TGTGCCAGCAGCACGAGCTTCCGGCCTAATGGCTACACCTTC; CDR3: CASSTSFRPNGYTF
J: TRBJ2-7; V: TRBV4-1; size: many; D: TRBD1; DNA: TGCGCCAGCAGCCAAGCCAGACAGGGCCCCGCCGAGCAGTACTTC; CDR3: CASSQARQGPAEQYF
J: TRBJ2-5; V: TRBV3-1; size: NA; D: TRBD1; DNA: TGTGCCAGCAGCCAAGAGGTTGGGGGACAGCAAGAGACCCAGTACTTC; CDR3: CASSQEVGGQQETQYF